This TCR beta chain was sequenced for a study of CD8 T cells in ankylosing spondylitis. From the 5' RACE reads, TCRdb called clonotypes with MiXCR, one entry per CDR3 protein. Here the sample spans roughly 170,000 distinct CDR3 sequences, approximately 9.9% being singletons. This clonotype was observed a few times. Antigen: not known. Notes on the study in general: Ankylosing spondylitis blood appeared to be characterized by a TCR beta motif of several highly homologous variants. Clones linked with disease were CD8+ and fairly uncommon in the peripheral blood.

Germline V lookup: CDR1 LNHDA, CDR2 SQIVND (reference sequence). This CDR3 contains 13 residues. Trimming pared 6 bases from V and 3 bases from J, leaving 11 bases between. The specimen was blood, either unsorted or a sorted T cell fraction (not recorded which). This sequence originates from a female donor with ankylosing spondylitis or in good health (not recorded which). The chain combines TRBV19 with TRBJ1-1; D ambiguous. CDR3 DNA sequence: TGTGCCAGTAGCCCGGGGTTTGACACTGAAGCTTTCTTT. Translating it yields CASSPGFDTEAFF. Full variable domain (missing parts from reference TRBV19 and TRBJ1-1): DGGITQSPKYLFRKEGQNVTLSCEQNLNHDAMYWYRQDPGQGLRLIYYSQIVNDFQKGDIAEGYSVSREKKESFPLTVTSAQKNPTAFYLCASSPGFDTEAFFGQGTRLTVV.